Presented here are 30 T cell receptor beta chains from one specimen sequenced in a study of post-analysis software for immune sequencing data. Study-level points and caveats: Patients showed TRBV5-6, TRBV5-1 and TRBV20-1 among five TRBV segments more frequent than in controls.

Unique molecular identifiers had been added to the TCR beta cDNA libraries. TCRdb ran MiXCR on the PCR reads and lists one entry per CDR3 protein. This sample has almost 700,000 distinct CDR3 sequences, with 55% to 60% found just once. No antigens are known for them. The sequenced sample was blood. The receptor set was obtained from a girl between 2 and 10 years old with multiple sclerosis.

The rearrangement uses TRBV11-2 and TRBJ2-4, with 7 bases lining up with TRBD1. CDR3 length: 12 residues. J gave up 10 bases and V 4 bases, and 4 bases lay outside the gene matches. The germline V gene encodes CDR1 SGHAT and CDR2 FQNNGV. The chain's CDR3 is CASSSRDSIQYF. The DNA of the CDR3 is TGTGCCAGCAGCTCCCGGGACAGTATTCAGTACTTC.

The chain links TRBV7-9 to TRBJ2-2; D uncertain. V lost 6 bases, J lost 2 bases, and 16 bases lay in between. The CDR3 contains 16 residues. Germline V gives CDR1 SEHNR, CDR2 FQNEAQ (reference sequence). The DNA for the CDR3 is TGTGCCAGCAGGGCCCTCCAAGTTCGAAACACCGGGGAGCTGTTTTTT. Protein sequence: CASRALQVRNTGELFF.

This clonotype has only one observation. The CDR3 does not close with the conserved phenylalanine or tryptophan, likely indicating a read error. This chain links TRBV11-3 with TRBJ2-3; possible D gene TRBD2, 6 bases. The CDR3 totals 15 residues. V lost 5 bases and J lost 0, with 12 bases in between. Germline CDR1 is SGHNT and CDR2 is YENEEA. CDR3 DNA sequence: TGTGCCAGCAGCCCCCGGACTACAAGCACAGATACGCAGTATGTT. Its protein is CASSPRTTSTDTQYV.

This clonotype turned up a few times. V is TRBV29-1 and J is TRBJ1-2; D gene uncertain. Looked up from germline, CDR1 is SQVTM and CDR2 is ANQGSEA. There are 14 residues in the CDR3. Trimming shortened V by 8 bases and J by 6 bases, and 22 bases separated the two germline ends. CDR3 in amino acids: CSPWEVGSRHGYTF. DNA of the CDR3: TGCAGCCCCTGGGAGGTTGGGAGCCGTCATGGCTACACCTTC.

The rearrangement joins TRBV5-1 to TRBJ2-6, with D maybe TRBD2 (6 bases). Germline V gene data show CDR1 as SGHRS and CDR2 as YFSETQ. CDR3 size: 16 residues. V was pared by 3 bases and J by 2 bases, with 12 bases between. DNA of the CDR3: TGCGCCAGCAGCTCAGGGACTGGCGCTGGGGCCAACGTCCTGACTTTC. Its translation: CASSSGTGAGANVLTF.

The chain combines TRBV11-2 with TRBJ2-5, with D maybe TRBD2 (5 bases). The CDR3 is 14 residues long. In germline, CDR1 is SGHAT, CDR2 FQNNGV. The V gene lost 8 bases and the J gene lost 1 base, with 14 bases spanning the gap. CDR3 DNA: TGTGCCAGCGCCCGGGGATGGAGCCAAGAGACCCAGTACTTC. Residues: CASARGWSQETQYF.

A few counts support this clonotype. The rearrangement links TRBV5-1 to TRBJ2-5; D may match TRBD1 or TRBD2 (5 bases each). Trimming shortened V by 0 bases and J by 3 bases, and 9 bases separated the two germline ends. The germline V gene encodes CDR1 SGHRS and CDR2 YFSETQ. The CDR3 covers 14 residues. The DNA of the CDR3 is TGCGCCAGCAGCTTGGGCGTGGGGGAAGAGACCCAGTACTTC. This translates into CASSLGVGEETQYF.

This clonotype has just a few counts. The chain joins TRBV10-3 to TRBJ2-1; D not certain. Germline V gene data show CDR1 as ENHRY and CDR2 as SYGVKD. There are 12 residues in the CDR3. With 11 bases removed from V and 5 bases from J, the gap between germline ends came to 13 bases. CDR3: CAALGQDNEQFF. CDR3 nucleotides: TGTGCCGCCCTAGGGCAGGACAATGAGCAGTTCTTC.

The V call is TRBV7-9, the J call TRBJ2-7; no clear D. V gave up 8 bases and J gave up 2 bases, with 16 bases separating them. CDR1 SEHNR and CDR2 FQNEAQ come from the germline V gene (reference sequence). The CDR3 extends over 14 amino acids. The CDR3: CASSRDDGTYEQYF. The CDR3 coding sequence is TGTGCCAGCTCCCGAGACGACGGTACCTACGAGCAGTACTTC.

Concerning this clonotype: One end of the junction varies from germline; a read error may be responsible. The chain recombines TRBV6-5 with TRBJ2-3, with D tentatively TRBD1 (5 bases). The CDR3 sequence is 14 residues long. Germline CDR1 MNHEY, CDR2 SVGAGI. The CDR3 region has the DNA TGTGCCAGCAGTTACTGGAAACAGGCAGATACGCGGTATTTT. Translation gives CASSYWKQADTRYF.

This clonotype has just a few counts. V gene TRBV12-3 or TRBV12-4 combines with J gene TRBJ2-1; TRBD2 matches 10 bases. V shed 4 bases, J shed 5 bases, and the junction held 2 bases outside the gene matches. The CDR3 is made up of 14 amino acids. CDR3 amino acids: CASSWLAGDNEQFF. The CDR3 coding sequence is TGTGCCAGCAGTTGGCTAGCGGGGGACAATGAGCAGTTCTTC.

Here the CDR3 DNA reads TGCGCCAGCAGCCCGGCAGGGACTGGGGCCAACGTCCTGACTTTC. Protein: CASSPAGTGANVLTF. V is TRBV5-1 and J is TRBJ2-6, with D maybe TRBD1 (5 bases). This CDR3 has 15 amino acids. From germline, CDR1 is SGHRS and CDR2 YFSETQ. V was cut by 4 bases and J by 2 bases, with 10 bases left in between.

This clonotype appeared a few times. The V and J genes are TRBV9 and TRBJ2-1; 8 bases agree with TRBD2. From germline, CDR1 is SGDLS and CDR2 YYNGEE. V lost 0 bases to trimming and J lost 5 bases; unmatched junction nucleotides: 7. The CDR3 is 16 amino acids. The CDR3 region has the DNA TGTGCCAGCAGCGTAGTGCCAGCGGGAGATCACAATGAGCAGTTCTTC. It codes for CASSVVPAGDHNEQFF.

This chain links TRBV27 with TRBJ2-5; D unresolved. The germline V gene has CDR1 MNHEY and CDR2 SMNVEV (reference sequence). The CDR3 length is 14 residues. Deletions cut 4 bases from V and 1 base from J, with 10 bases between. CDR3 sequence reads: CASSSIQSQETQYF. The CDR3 coding sequence is TGTGCCAGCAGTTCAATACAGAGCCAAGAGACCCAGTACTTC.

This clonotype was detected a few times. The V call is TRBV27, the J call TRBJ1-2; D is possibly TRBD1 (5 bases). Germline CDR1 is MNHEY and CDR2 is SMNVEV (reference sequence). The CDR3 has 15 residues. V gave up 5 bases and J gave up 4 bases, with 17 bases separating them. Written as DNA, the CDR3 is TGTGCCAGCAGTCAAATCGACAGTATCCCCTATGGCTACACCTTC. It specifies CASSQIDSIPYGYTF.

The rearrangement links TRBV15 to TRBJ2-7; D not certain. Germline CDR1 reads LNHNV; CDR2 reads YYDKDF (reference sequence). V dropped 0 bases and J dropped 5 bases, with 8 bases sitting between them. The CDR3 contains 13 residues. This CDR3 reads CATSRDPEDEQYF. For the CDR3, the DNA is TGTGCCACCAGCAGAGATCCCGAGGACGAGCAGTACTTC.

This clonotype was counted only a few times. This chain connects TRBV10-3 to TRBJ2-3; TRBD2 aligns across 15 bases. The CDR3 length is 15 residues. Germline CDR1 is ENHRY and CDR2 is SYGVKD. Germline trimming cut 10 bases from V and 4 bases from J; bases unmatched to any gene: 6. CDR3 DNA sequence: TGTGCCACCGCGGGACTAGCGGGAGGAGCAGATACGCAGTATTTT. Amino acid sequence: CATAGLAGGADTQYF.

As for this clonotype: At one of its ends the junction is not consistent with the germline gene, which may arise from a read error. The CDR3 DNA is TGTGCCAGCAGTACCCCCAGGGACAGGGGAACCACAGATGCGCAGTATTTT. The encoded protein is CASSTPRDRGTTDAQYF. This rearrangement joins TRBV6-1 to TRBJ2-3; 10 nucleotides line up with TRBD1. Germline assignment: CDR1 MNHNS and CDR2 SASEGT. This CDR3 spans 17 amino acids.

This clonotype has just a few counts. This CDR3 is CASSRSKGNSPLHF. CDR3 DNA sequence: TGTGCCAGCAGCCGCTCGAAGGGGAATTCACCCCTCCACTTT. The J gene is TRBJ1-6, the V gene TRBV28, with a possible D match to TRBD1 (5 bases). Germline values: CDR1 MDHEN, CDR2 SYDVKM. The CDR3 spans 14 residues. Trimming took off 6 bases at V and 7 bases at J, with 13 bases between the two ends.

This clonotype has a handful of counts. The CDR3 is CASSFTRLAKNIQYF. The CDR3 coding sequence is TGTGCCAGCAGCTTCACCCGGCTAGCCAAAAACATTCAGTACTTC. The chain employs TRBV7-9 and TRBJ2-4; D unresolved. V was clipped by 3 bases and J by 0 bases, with 9 bases between them. Germline assignment: CDR1 SEHNR and CDR2 FQNEAQ (reference sequence). This CDR3 has 15 residues.

This clonotype was seen more than once but under ten times. This chain connects TRBV9 to TRBJ2-1; D is possibly TRBD2 (5 bases). This CDR3 region has 16 residues. Trimming shortened V by 0 bases and J by 2 bases, and 12 bases separated the two germline ends. The germline V gene has CDR1 SGDLS and CDR2 YYNGEE. The CDR3 coding sequence is TGTGCCAGCAGCGTAGCGCCAAGCGGAGCCTACAATGAGCAGTTCTTC. Protein product: CASSVAPSGAYNEQFF.

This chain links TRBV12-3 or TRBV12-4 with TRBJ2-5, with D perhaps TRBD1 (6 bases). Between the trimmed V and J ends, which lost 0 bases and 3 bases, there was a span of 8 bases. This CDR3 is 14 amino acids long. The CDR3 loop reads CASSLAQGEETQYF. Written as DNA, the CDR3 is TGTGCCAGCAGTTTAGCACAGGGAGAAGAGACCCAGTACTTC.

This clonotype was recorded a few times. V is TRBV6-2 or TRBV6-3 and J is TRBJ1-5; no clear D. The CDR3 length is 16 residues. The V end lost 0 bases, the J end lost 0 bases, and 9 bases lay between the germline ends. Germline loops: CDR1 MNHEY, CDR2 SVGEGT. CDR3 residues: CASSYSLGISNQPQHF. The CDR3 nucleotides read TGTGCCAGCAGTTACTCGCTGGGGATTAGCAATCAGCCCCAGCATTTT.

The chain uses TRBV10-3 and TRBJ2-3; possibly TRBD2 for D (6 bases). Trimming cost V 10 bases and J 1 base, with 12 bases left between them. CDR1 is ENHRY and CDR2 is SYGVKD in the germline V gene. The length of the CDR3 is 13 residues. For the CDR3, the DNA is TGTGCCACCCACGGGGGAGGCACAGATACGCAGTATTTT. It translates to CATHGGGTDTQYF.

J is TRBJ2-7 and V is TRBV19; the D gene could be TRBD1 or TRBD2 (6 bases each). This CDR3 contains 16 residues. Trimming stripped 3 bases from V and 6 bases from J, with 21 bases between. Germline V gene sequence: CDR1 LNHDA, CDR2 SQIVND (reference sequence). The DNA for the CDR3 is TGTGCCAGTAGTATCTCGCCGGGAGAGGGGGTGGGCGAGCAGTACTTC. Amino acids: CASSISPGEGVGEQYF.

This clonotype was observed a handful of times. V gene TRBV5-1 combines with J gene TRBJ2-5; possible D gene TRBD2, 6 bases. Between the trimmed V and J ends, which lost 5 bases and 5 bases, there was a span of 13 bases. The germline gives CDR1 SGHRS, CDR2 YFSETQ. The CDR3 totals 13 residues. The CDR3 coding sequence is TGCGCCAGCAGTTACGGAGGGTCTGAGACCCAGTACTTC. Translated: CASSYGGSETQYF.

The sample holds a few counts of this clonotype. V gene TRBV12-3 or TRBV12-4 combines with J gene TRBJ2-4; the D gene is possibly TRBD1 (5 bases). Trimming shortened V by 5 bases and J by 8 bases, and 10 bases separated the two germline ends. This CDR3 comprises 12 residues. The CDR3 sequence is CASSPSGYIQYF. The DNA of the CDR3 is TGTGCCAGCAGTCCATCAGGGTACATTCAGTACTTC.

V is TRBV9 and J is TRBJ2-4; D not resolved. TRBJ2-7 explains the end of the DNA better; the J call may be wrong. This CDR3 contains 14 residues. Germline V gene data show CDR1 as SGDLS and CDR2 as YYNGEE. CDR3: CASSVEPSWSEQYF. CDR3 DNA: TGTGCCAGCAGCGTAGAACCTAGTTGGTCCGAGCAGTACTTC.

This clonotype turned up a few times. J is TRBJ2-5 and V is TRBV5-1, with 9 bases identical to TRBD2. The last part of the DNA fits TRBJ2-7 better; the J call may be wrong. In germline, CDR1 is SGHRS, CDR2 YFSETQ. The CDR3 totals 15 residues. In nucleotides, the CDR3 is TGCGCCAGCAGCTTGGCAATAGCGGGAGTTGACGAGCAGTACTTC. Its translation: CASSLAIAGVDEQYF.

The chain employs TRBV5-6 and TRBJ2-1; unclear D gene. Per germline, CDR1 SGHDT and CDR2 YYEEEE. The CDR3 is made up of 15 amino acids. V gave up 5 bases and J gave up 3 bases, with 15 bases separating them. The DNA for the CDR3 is TGTGCCAGCAGTTTTGGACCCCGAGACTACAATGAGCAGTTCTTC. Translated: CASSFGPRDYNEQFF.